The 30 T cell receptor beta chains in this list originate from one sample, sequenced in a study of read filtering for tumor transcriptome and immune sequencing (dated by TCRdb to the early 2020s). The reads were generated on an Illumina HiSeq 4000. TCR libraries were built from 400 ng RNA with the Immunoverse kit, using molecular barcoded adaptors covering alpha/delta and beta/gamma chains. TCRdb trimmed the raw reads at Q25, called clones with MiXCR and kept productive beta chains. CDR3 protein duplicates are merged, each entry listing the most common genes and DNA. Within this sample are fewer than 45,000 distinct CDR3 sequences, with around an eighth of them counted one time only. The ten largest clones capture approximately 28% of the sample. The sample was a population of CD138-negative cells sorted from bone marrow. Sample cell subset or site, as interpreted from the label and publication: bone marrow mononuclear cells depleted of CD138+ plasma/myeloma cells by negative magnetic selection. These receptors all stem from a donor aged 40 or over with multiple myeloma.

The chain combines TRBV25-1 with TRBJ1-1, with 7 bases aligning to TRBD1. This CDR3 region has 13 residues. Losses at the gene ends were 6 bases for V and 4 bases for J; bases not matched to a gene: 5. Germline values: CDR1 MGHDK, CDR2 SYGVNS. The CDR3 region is CASRSSGGTEAFF. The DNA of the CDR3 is TGTGCCAGCAGGTCATCAGGGGGCACTGAAGCTTTCTTT.

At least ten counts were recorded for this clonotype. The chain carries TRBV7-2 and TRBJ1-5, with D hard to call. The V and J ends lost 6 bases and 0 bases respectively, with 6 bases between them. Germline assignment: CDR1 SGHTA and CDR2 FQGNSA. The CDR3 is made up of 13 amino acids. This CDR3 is CASRENSNQPQHF. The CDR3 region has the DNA TGTGCCAGCAGAGAAAATAGCAATCAGCCCCAGCATTTT.

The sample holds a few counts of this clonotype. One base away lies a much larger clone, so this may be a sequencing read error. CDR3 region: CASSPHSTEERGYTF. The CDR3 region has the DNA TGTGCCAGCAGTCCCCATTCGACAGAGGAACGTGGCTACACCTTC. The rearrangement uses TRBV28 and TRBJ1-2; D perhaps matches TRBD1 (5 bases). Germline V lookup: CDR1 MDHEN, CDR2 SYDVKM. This CDR3 has 15 amino acids. Trimming pared 5 bases from V and 7 bases from J, leaving 20 bases between.

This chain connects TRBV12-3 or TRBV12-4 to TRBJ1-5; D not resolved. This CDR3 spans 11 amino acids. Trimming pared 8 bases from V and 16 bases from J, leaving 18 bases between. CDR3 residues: CASSAGGRSHF. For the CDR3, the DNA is TGTGCCAGCTCCGCGGGTGGGAGGTCACATTTT.

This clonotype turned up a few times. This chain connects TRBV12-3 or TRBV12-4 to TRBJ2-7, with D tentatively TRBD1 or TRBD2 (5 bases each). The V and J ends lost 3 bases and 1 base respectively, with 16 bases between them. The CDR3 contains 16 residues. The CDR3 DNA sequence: TGTGCCAGCAGTTTCCCCTCTTCTGGGGGATCCTACGAGCAGTACTTC. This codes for CASSFPSSGGSYEQYF.

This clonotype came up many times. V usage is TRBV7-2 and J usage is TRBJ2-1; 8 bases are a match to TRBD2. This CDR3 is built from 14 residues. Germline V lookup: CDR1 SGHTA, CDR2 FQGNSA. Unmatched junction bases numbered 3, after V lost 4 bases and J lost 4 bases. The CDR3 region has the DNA TGTGCCAGCAGCTCCCCTAGCGGGTACAATGAGCAGTTCTTC. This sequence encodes CASSSPSGYNEQFF.

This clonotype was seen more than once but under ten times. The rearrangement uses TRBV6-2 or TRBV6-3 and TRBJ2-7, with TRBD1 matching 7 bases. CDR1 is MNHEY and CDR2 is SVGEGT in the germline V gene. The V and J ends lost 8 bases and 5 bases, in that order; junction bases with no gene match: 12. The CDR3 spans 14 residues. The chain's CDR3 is CASESYRGAHEQYF. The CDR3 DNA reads TGTGCCAGCGAATCCTACAGGGGCGCCCACGAGCAGTACTTC.

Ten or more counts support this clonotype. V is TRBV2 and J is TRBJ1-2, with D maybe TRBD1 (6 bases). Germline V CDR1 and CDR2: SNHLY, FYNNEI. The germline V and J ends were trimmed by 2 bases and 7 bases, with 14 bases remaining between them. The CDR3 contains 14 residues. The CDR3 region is CASSEQGLVFGYTF. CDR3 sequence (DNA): TGTGCCAGCAGTGAACAGGGGCTTGTCTTTGGCTACACCTTC. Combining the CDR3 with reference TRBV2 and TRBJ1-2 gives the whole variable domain EPEVTQTPSHQVTQMGQEVILRCVPISNHLYFYWYRQILGQKVEFLVSFYNNEISEKSEIFDDQFSVERPDGSNFTLKIRSTKLEDSAMYFCASSEQGLVFGYTFGSGTRLTVV.

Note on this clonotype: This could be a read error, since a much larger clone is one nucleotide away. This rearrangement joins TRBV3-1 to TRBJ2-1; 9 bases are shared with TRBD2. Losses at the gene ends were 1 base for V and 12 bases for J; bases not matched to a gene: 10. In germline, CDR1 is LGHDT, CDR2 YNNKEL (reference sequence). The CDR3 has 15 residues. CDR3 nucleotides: TGTGCCAGCAGCCAAGCCCCGGGACTAGCCTATGGGCAGTTCTTC. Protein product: CASSQAPGLAYGQFF.

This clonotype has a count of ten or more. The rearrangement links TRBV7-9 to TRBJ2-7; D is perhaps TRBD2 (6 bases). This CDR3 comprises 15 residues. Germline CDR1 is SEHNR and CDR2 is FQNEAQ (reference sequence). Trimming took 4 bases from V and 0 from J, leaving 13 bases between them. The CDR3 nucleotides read TGTGCCAGCAGCTCGACGGGGGTAGTCTCCTACGAGCAGTACTTC. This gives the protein CASSSTGVVSYEQYF.

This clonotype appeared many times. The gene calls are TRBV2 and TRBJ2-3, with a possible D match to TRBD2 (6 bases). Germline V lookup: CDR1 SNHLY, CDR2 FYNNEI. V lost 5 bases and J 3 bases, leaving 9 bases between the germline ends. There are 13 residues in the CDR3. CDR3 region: CASSNRETDTQYF. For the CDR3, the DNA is TGTGCCAGCAGTAACCGGGAGACAGATACGCAGTATTTT.

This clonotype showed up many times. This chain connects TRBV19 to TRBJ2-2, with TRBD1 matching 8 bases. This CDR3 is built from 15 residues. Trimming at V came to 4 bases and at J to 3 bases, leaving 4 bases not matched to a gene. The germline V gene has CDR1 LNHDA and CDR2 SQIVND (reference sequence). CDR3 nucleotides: TGTGCCAGTAGTACCGTGACAGGGGACACCGGGGAGCTGTTTTTT. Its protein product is CASSTVTGDTGELFF.

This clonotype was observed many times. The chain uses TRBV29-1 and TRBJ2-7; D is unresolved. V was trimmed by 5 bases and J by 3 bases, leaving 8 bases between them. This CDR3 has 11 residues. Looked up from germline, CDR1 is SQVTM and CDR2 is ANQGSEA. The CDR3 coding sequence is TGCAGCGTTTGGGCGTTCTACGAGCAGTACTTC. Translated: CSVWAFYEQYF.

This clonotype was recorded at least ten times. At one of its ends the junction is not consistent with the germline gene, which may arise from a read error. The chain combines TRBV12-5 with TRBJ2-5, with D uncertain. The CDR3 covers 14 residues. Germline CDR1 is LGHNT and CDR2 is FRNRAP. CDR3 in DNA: TGTGCTAGTGGTTCCACAGAACGCCAACAGACCCAGTACTTC. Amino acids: CASGSTERQQTQYF.

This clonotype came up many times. For the CDR3, the DNA is TGTGCCACCAGCACGGTTCACCGGGAGCTGTTTTTT. Protein product: CATSTVHRELFF. The chain has TRBV12-3 or TRBV12-4 and TRBJ2-2; the D is unclear. V was trimmed by 10 bases and J by 9 bases, leaving 15 bases between them. The CDR3 consists of 12 residues.

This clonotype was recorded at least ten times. The CDR3 DNA is TGTGCCACGCGAGGGAGCGGGTTATTCGATGAGCAGTTCTTC. Its translation is CATRGSGLFDEQFF. The chain has TRBV10-3 and TRBJ2-1, with D maybe TRBD2 (6 bases). The CDR3 totals 14 residues. V was shortened by 10 bases and J by 8 bases, with 21 bases between the two germline ends. The V gene's germline CDR1 is ENHRY and CDR2 SYGVKD.

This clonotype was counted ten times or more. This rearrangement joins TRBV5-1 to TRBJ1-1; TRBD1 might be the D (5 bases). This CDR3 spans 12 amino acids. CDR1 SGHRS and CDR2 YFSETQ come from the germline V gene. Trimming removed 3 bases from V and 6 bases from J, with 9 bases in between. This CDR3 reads CASSSQGAEAFF. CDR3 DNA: TGCGCCAGCAGCTCTCAGGGTGCTGAAGCTTTCTTT.

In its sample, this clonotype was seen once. CDR3 amino acids: CSVEDLTAPGETQYF. In DNA form, the CDR3 reads TGCAGCGTTGAAGATCTGACCGCTCCGGGCGAGACCCAGTACTTC. The rearrangement links TRBV29-1 to TRBJ2-5; D is ambiguous. Trimming took off 0 bases at V and 5 bases at J, with 16 bases between the two ends. Germline V lookup: CDR1 SQVTM, CDR2 ANQGSEA. This CDR3 region has 15 residues.

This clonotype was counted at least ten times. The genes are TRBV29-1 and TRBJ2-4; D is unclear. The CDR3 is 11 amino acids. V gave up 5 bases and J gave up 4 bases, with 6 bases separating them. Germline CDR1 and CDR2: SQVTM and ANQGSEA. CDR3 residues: CSVLLKNIQYF. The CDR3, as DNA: TGCAGCGTTTTGTTGAAAAACATTCAGTACTTC.

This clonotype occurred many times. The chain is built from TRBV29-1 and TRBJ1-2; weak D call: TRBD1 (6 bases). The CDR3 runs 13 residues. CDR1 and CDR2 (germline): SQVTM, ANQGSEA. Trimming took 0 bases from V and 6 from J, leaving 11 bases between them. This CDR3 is CSVEDPAGDGYTF. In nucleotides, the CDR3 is TGCAGCGTTGAAGATCCGGCAGGGGATGGCTACACCTTC.

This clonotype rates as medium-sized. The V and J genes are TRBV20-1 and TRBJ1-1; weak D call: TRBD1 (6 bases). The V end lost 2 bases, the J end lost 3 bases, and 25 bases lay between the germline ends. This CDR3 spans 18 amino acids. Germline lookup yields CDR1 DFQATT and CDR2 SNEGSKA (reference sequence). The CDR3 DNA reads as TGCAGTGCTAGACCCACGTATCCTCCACAGGGATCGGACACTGAAGCTTTCTTT. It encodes CSARPTYPPQGSDTEAFF.

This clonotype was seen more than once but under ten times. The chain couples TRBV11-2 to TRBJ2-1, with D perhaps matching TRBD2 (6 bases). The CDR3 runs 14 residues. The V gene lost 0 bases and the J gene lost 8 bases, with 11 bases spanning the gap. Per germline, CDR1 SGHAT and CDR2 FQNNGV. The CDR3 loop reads CASSLEGGIDEQFF. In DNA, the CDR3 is TGTGCCAGCAGCTTAGAAGGCGGGATAGATGAGCAGTTCTTC.

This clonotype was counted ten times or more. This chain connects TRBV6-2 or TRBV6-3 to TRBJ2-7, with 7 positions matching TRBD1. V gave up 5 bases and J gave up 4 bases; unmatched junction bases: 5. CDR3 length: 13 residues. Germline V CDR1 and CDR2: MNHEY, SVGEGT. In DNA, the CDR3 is TGTGCCAGCAGTCGGGACAGCGCTTACGAGCAGTACTTC. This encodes CASSRDSAYEQYF.

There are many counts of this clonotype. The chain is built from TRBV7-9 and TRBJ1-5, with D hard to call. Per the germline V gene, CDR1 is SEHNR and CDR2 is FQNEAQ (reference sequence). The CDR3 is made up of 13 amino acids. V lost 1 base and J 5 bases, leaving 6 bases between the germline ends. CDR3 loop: CASSLGYYQPQHF. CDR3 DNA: TGTGCCAGCAGCTTAGGTTATTATCAGCCCCAGCATTTT.

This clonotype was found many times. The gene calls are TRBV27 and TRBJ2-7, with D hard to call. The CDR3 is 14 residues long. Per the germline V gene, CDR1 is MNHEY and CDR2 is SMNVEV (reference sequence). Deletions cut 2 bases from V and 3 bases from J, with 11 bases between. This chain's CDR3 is CASSLVGPDYEQYF. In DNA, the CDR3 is TGTGCCAGCAGTTTAGTAGGGCCGGACTACGAGCAGTACTTC.

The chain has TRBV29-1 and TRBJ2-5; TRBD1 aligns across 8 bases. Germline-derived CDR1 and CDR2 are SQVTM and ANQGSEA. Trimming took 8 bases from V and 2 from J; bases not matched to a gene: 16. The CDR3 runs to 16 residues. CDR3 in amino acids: CSTLGQDLLGQETQYF. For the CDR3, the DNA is TGCAGCACCCTGGGACAGGACCTATTGGGGCAAGAGACCCAGTACTTC.

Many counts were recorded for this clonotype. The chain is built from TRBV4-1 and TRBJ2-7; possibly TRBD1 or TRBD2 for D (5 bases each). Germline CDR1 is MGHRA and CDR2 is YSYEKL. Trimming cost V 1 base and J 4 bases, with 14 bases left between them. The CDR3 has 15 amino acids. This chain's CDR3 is CASSQVSPGLYEQYF. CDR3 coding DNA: TGCGCCAGCAGCCAAGTGTCGCCGGGGCTTTACGAGCAGTACTTC.

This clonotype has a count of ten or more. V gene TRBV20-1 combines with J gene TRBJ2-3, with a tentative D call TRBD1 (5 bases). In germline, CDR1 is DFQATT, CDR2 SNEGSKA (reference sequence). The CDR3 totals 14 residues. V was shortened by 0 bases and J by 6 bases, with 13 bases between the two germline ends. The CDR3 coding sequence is TGCAGTGCTAGAGATCCGGCAGGGCCGGATACGCAGTATTTT. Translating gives CSARDPAGPDTQYF.

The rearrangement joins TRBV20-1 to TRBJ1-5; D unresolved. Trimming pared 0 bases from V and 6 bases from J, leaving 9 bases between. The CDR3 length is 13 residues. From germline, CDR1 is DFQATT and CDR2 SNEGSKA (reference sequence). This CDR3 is CSARDPASQPQHF. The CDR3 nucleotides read TGCAGTGCTAGAGACCCGGCGAGTCAGCCCCAGCATTTT.

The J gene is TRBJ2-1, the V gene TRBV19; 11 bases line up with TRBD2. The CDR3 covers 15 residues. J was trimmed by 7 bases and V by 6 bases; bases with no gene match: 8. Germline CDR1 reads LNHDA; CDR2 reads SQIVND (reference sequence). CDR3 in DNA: TGTGCCAGTAGGGAGACTAGCGGGATGAGAAATGAGCAGTTCTTC. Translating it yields CASRETSGMRNEQFF. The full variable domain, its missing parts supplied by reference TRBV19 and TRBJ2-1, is DGGITQSPKYLFRKEGQNVTLSCEQNLNHDAMYWYRQDPGQGLRLIYYSQIVNDFQKGDIAEGYSVSREKKESFPLTVTSAQKNPTAFYLCASRETSGMRNEQFFGPGTRLTVL.